The clone carrying this T cell receptor (beta chain) was seen a handful of times. Its target is not known. The entirety of the isolated RNA underwent reverse transcription, so expressed TCRB transcripts were sequenced. Here immunoSEQ multiplex PCR was the method, and the copy in TCRdb shows in-frame clones only, minus some. Here the sample spans about 640,000 clones, around 12% being singletons. Germline CDR1 and CDR2: SGHDT and YYEEEE. Trimming removed 4 bases at V and 5 bases at J, with 6 bases between. The CDR3 sequence is 11 residues long. The data belong to a study of beta chain features in type 1 diabetes. Overall study findings and caveats: Significant though moderate, a shortening of TCRB CDR3s appeared in all four CD4+ subsets of Type 1 diabetes patients. Insertion counts at VDJ junctions were lower in type 1 diabetes patients, who also showed more deletions there.

The rearrangement joins TRBV5-6 to TRBJ2-5; D remains unclear. The sequenced material came from naive CD4+ T cells from blood. The TCR was taken from a man aged 30 to 39 with type 1 diabetes. The DNA of the CDR3 is TGTGCCAGCAGCACATATGAGACCCAGTACTTC. Translation: CASSTYETQYF.